One sample yielded the 16 T cell receptor beta chains listed below, sequenced in a study of T-cell memory formation after mild COVID-19. MiXCR, applied by TCRdb to the 5' RACE reads, yields one record per CDR3 protein. The table has about 160,000 distinct CDR3 sequences, around a third seen once. Sequencing used PBMCs or a T cell subset sorted from them (not recorded which). The receptors were sampled from an adult woman who had mild COVID-19 (a few samples of this study predate the infection). Cell type and time point are not known.

A few counts support this clonotype. This sequence joins TRBV5-5 and TRBJ1-5, with TRBD1 identical over 7 bases. Germline trimming cut 3 bases from V and 3 bases from J; bases unmatched to any gene: 15. This CDR3 comprises 18 residues. Germline assignment: CDR1 SGHKS and CDR2 YYEKEE (reference sequence). This CDR3 reads CASSSIQSLTGFNQPQHF. In DNA, the CDR3 is TGTGCCAGCAGCTCAATCCAATCCCTGACAGGGTTCAATCAGCCCCAGCATTTT.

This clonotype was observed a handful of times. The CDR3: CASSLVGYIKHNEQFF. CDR3 nucleotide sequence: TGTGCCAGCAGCTTAGTCGGGTACATAAAACACAATGAGCAGTTCTTC. The rearrangement uses TRBV11-2 and TRBJ2-1; D is unclear. The CDR3 loop spans 16 amino acids. Per the germline V gene, CDR1 is SGHAT and CDR2 is FQNNGV. V lost 1 base and J lost 5, with 15 bases in between.

The chain carries TRBV5-6 and TRBJ2-6; D perhaps matches TRBD1 (6 bases). CDR1 SGHDT and CDR2 YYEEEE come from the germline V gene. V gave up 6 bases and J gave up 2 bases, with 12 bases separating them. This CDR3 contains 15 residues. CDR3 amino acids: CASTEQGAGANVLTF. The CDR3 DNA reads as TGTGCCAGCACCGAACAGGGAGCTGGGGCCAACGTCCTGACTTTC.

This chain links TRBV28 with TRBJ2-1, with D perhaps matching TRBD1 or TRBD2 (5 bases each). Germline CDR1 MDHEN, CDR2 SYDVKM. This CDR3 has 12 residues. V was shortened by 10 bases and J by 5 bases, with 12 bases between the two germline ends. The CDR3 sequence: CANSGRDNEQFF. The CDR3, as DNA: TGTGCCAATTCGGGACGGGACAATGAGCAGTTCTTC.

V is TRBV27 and J is TRBJ2-7; TRBD2 matches 8 bases. Germline CDR1 and CDR2: MNHEY and SMNVEV (reference sequence). The CDR3 is 15 residues long. The V and J ends lost 0 bases and 5 bases, in that order; junction bases with no gene match: 6. The CDR3 here is CASSLSAGAHHEQYF. The CDR3 region has the DNA TGTGCCAGCAGTTTATCAGCGGGGGCGCACCACGAGCAGTACTTC.

This clonotype was picked up a small number of times. The V call is TRBV18, the J call TRBJ2-7; D gene ambiguous. Germline CDR1 is KGHSH and CDR2 is LQKENI. Trimming removed 3 bases from V and 6 bases from J, with 9 bases in between. This CDR3 is built from 12 residues. CDR3 in amino acids: CASSPTDFEQYF. The CDR3 DNA is TGTGCCAGCTCACCCACTGACTTCGAGCAGTACTTC.

This chain uses TRBV12-3 or TRBV12-4 with TRBJ2-7, with D unresolved. The CDR3 sequence is 11 residues long. The V end lost 3 bases, the J end lost 6 bases, and 6 bases lay between the germline ends. The CDR3 DNA reads as TGTGCCAGCAGTTTTGCAGGCGAGCAGTACTTC. Translating gives CASSFAGEQYF.

This clonotype was counted between two and nine times. This chain links TRBV10-3 with TRBJ2-1, with TRBD2 matching over 8 bases. The CDR3 has 20 residues. From germline, CDR1 is ENHRY and CDR2 SYGVKD. V gave up 2 bases and J gave up 7 bases; unmatched junction bases: 22. The CDR3 coding sequence is TGTGCCATCAGTGAGCCCCCGGGGGGGGCGCGGAGCGGGAGCTGGAATGAGCAGTTCTTC. Protein sequence: CAISEPPGGARSGSWNEQFF.

This clonotype was counted at least ten times. The V and J genes are TRBV16 and TRBJ2-1, with D possibly matching TRBD1 (6 bases). V dropped 2 bases and J dropped 0 bases, with 8 bases sitting between them. The CDR3 length is 15 residues. The V gene's germline CDR1 is KGHSY and CDR2 FQNENV. The CDR3 DNA sequence: TGTGCCAGCAGCCAAACAGGGAGCTCCTACAATGAGCAGTTCTTC. This encodes CASSQTGSSYNEQFF.

Comment on this clonotype: This CDR3 is missing its conserved last phenylalanine or tryptophan, likely due to a read error. CDR3 residues: CASSLALLTYEQYL. The DNA for the CDR3 is TGTGCCAGCAGCTTGGCTTTGTTGACCTACGAGCAGTACTTA. The chain recombines TRBV5-5 with TRBJ2-7; D is uncertain. V lost 0 bases and J lost 2, with 9 bases in between. The CDR3 totals 14 residues. CDR1 is SGHKS and CDR2 is YYEKEE in the germline V gene (reference sequence).

The chain carries TRBV5-1 and TRBJ2-7; D not certain. The CDR3 runs to 14 residues. Germline assignment: CDR1 SGHRS and CDR2 YFSETQ. V shed 2 bases and J shed 3 bases, with 12 bases lying between them. CDR3 sequence (DNA): TGCGCCAGCAGCTTTCGTCCTGGGGACTACGAGCAGTACTTC. Amino acids: CASSFRPGDYEQYF.

The V call is TRBV7-9, the J call TRBJ1-2; the match to TRBD1 covers 7 bases. The CDR3 is 15 amino acids. The V segment lost 5 bases and the J segment 5 bases; nucleotides outside the gene matches: 11. Germline V CDR1 and CDR2: SEHNR, FQNEAQ (reference sequence). CDR3 sequence reads: CASSTHKTGWYGYTF. CDR3 sequence (DNA): TGTGCCAGCAGCACACATAAGACAGGGTGGTATGGCTACACCTTC.

The genes are TRBV5-5 and TRBJ1-1, with D hard to call. Trimming took 0 bases from V and 1 from J, leaving 7 bases between them. The CDR3 spans 14 residues. The germline CDR1 and CDR2 sequences are SGHKS and YYEKEE (reference sequence). CDR3 residues: CASSLGHKNTEAFF. The CDR3 nucleotides are TGTGCCAGCAGCTTGGGACATAAGAACACTGAAGCTTTCTTT.

This chain joins TRBV30 and TRBJ2-7, with D tentatively TRBD1 (5 bases). V lost 4 bases, J lost 3 bases, and 13 bases lay in between. CDR3 size: 13 residues. Germline V gene lookup returns CDR1 GTSNPN and CDR2 SVGIG (reference sequence). CDR3 sequence: CAWTLGQGYEQYF. The CDR3, as DNA: TGTGCCTGGACCCTCGGGCAGGGCTACGAGCAGTACTTC. The variable domain in full, completed from reference TRBV30 and TRBJ2-7, reads SQTIHQWPATLVQPVGSPLSLECTVEGTSNPNLYWYRQAAGRGLQLLFYSVGIGQISSEVPQNLSASRPQDRQFILSSKKLLLSDSGFYLCAWTLGQGYEQYFGPGTRLTVT.

This clonotype was counted ten times or more. The chain carries TRBV7-2 and TRBJ1-1; D perhaps matches TRBD1 (5 bases). CDR3 length: 15 amino acids. CDR1 SGHTA and CDR2 FQGNSA come from the germline V gene. Trimming took 4 bases from V and 0 from J, leaving 12 bases between them. The DNA for the CDR3 is TGTGCCAGCAGCTCTAACAGGTTAATGAACACTGAAGCTTTCTTT. It specifies CASSSNRLMNTEAFF.

This clonotype has just a few counts. This chain connects TRBV9 to TRBJ1-1; the D gene is possibly TRBD1 (5 bases). CDR3 length: 14 residues. V gave up 3 bases and J gave up 0 bases, with 9 bases separating them. The V gene's germline CDR1 is SGDLS and CDR2 YYNGEE. The chain's CDR3 is CASSATEMNTEAFF. The CDR3 DNA follows: TGTGCCAGCAGCGCGACAGAAATGAACACTGAAGCTTTCTTT. Together with reference TRBV9 and TRBJ1-1, the CDR3 gives the full variable domain: DSGVTQTPKHLITATGQRVTLRCSPRSGDLSVYWYQQSLDQGLQFLIQYYNGEERAKGNILERFSAQQFPDLHSELNLSSLELGDSALYFCASSATEMNTEAFFGQGTRLTVV.